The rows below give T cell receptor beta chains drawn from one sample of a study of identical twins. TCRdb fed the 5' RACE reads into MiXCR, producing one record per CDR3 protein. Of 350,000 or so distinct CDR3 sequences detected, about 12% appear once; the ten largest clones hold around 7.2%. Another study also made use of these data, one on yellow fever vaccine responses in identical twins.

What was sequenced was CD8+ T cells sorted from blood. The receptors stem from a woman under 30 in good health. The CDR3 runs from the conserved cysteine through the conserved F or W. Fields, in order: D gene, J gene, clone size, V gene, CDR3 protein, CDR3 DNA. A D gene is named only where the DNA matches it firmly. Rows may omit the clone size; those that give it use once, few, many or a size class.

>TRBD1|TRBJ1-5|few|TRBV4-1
CASSRDTGDNQPQHF
TGCGCCAGCAGCCGCGACACAGGGGACAATCAGCCCCAGCATTTT
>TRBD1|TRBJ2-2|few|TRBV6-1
CASSGGGTGSPGELFF
TGTGCCAGCAGTGGCGGAGGGACAGGGAGCCCCGGGGAGCTGTTTTTT
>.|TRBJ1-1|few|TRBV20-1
CSAAGPTLGEAFF
TGCAGTGCCGCGGGACCCACGCTTGGTGAAGCTTTCTTT
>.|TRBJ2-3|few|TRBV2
CASSERLMQYF
TGTGCCAGCAGCGAAAGACTTATGCAGTATTTT
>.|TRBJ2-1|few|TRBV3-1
CASSLPGREVLINEQFF
TGTGCCAGCAGCCTACCCGGCCGCGAGGTCCTCATCAATGAGCAGTTCTTC
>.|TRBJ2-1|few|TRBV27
CASTTLLGTHNEQFF
TGTGCCAGCACGACCCTCTTGGGCACCCACAATGAGCAGTTCTTC
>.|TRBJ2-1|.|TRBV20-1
CSARPGGNEQFF
TGCAGTGCTAGACCCGGGGGTAATGAGCAGTTCTTC
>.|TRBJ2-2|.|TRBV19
CASRMASPNTGELFF
TGTGCCAGTAGAATGGCCAGTCCGAACACCGGGGAGCTGTTTTTT
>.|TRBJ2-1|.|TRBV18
CASSREGSTEQFF
TGTGCCAGCTCACGCGAGGGGAGCACGGAGCAGTTCTTC
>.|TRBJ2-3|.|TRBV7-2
CASSSYWGTDTQYF
TGTGCCAGCAGCTCCTATTGGGGTACAGATACGCAGTATTTT
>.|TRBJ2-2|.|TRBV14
CASSGGYGELFF
TGTGCCAGCAGCGGAGGGTACGGGGAGCTGTTTTTT
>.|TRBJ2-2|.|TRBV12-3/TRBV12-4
CASSPPGLYTGELFF
TGTGCCAGCAGTCCTCCGGGACTGTACACCGGGGAGCTGTTTTTT
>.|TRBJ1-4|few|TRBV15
CATSSEGVANEKLFF
TGTGCCACCAGCTCGGAGGGGGTAGCTAATGAAAAACTGTTTTTT
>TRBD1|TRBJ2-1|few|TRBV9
CASSAWAGGYNEQFF
TGTGCCAGCAGCGCCTGGGCAGGGGGATACAATGAGCAGTTCTTC
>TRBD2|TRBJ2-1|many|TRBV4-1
CASSQGALLAVEQFF
TGCGCCAGCAGCCAGGGGGCGTTACTAGCGGTTGAGCAGTTCTTC
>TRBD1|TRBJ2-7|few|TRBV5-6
CASSTGTGTYEQYF
TGTGCCAGCAGCACCGGGACAGGAACCTACGAGCAGTACTTC
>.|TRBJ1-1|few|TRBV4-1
CASSQVRGLVTEAFF
TGCGCCAGCAGCCAAGTCAGAGGGTTGGTTACTGAAGCTTTCTTT
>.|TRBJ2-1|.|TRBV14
CASSQFDYNEQFF
TGTGCCAGCAGCCAGTTCGATTACAATGAGCAGTTCTTC
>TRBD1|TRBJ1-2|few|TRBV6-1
CASSVGTGHLRNYGYTF
TGTGCCAGCAGTGTAGGGACAGGGCACCTTCGAAACTATGGCTACACCTTC
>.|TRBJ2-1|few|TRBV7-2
CASSLAGRYNEQFF
TGTGCCAGCAGCTTAGCGGGACGTTACAATGAGCAGTTCTTC
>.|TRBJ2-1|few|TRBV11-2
CASSSPREGLWSYNEQFF
TGTGCCAGCAGCTCCCCGCGGGAAGGGCTCTGGTCCTACAATGAGCAGTTCTTC
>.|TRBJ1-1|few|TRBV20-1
CSARDGGEAFF
TGCAGTGCTAGAGATGGCGGTGAAGCTTTCTTT
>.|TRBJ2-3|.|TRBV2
CASSESALALTDTQYF
TGTGCCAGCAGTGAAAGTGCTCTAGCGCTCACAGATACGCAGTATTTT
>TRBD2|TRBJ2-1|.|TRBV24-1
CATSDFTLAGYNEQFF
TGTGCCACCAGTGATTTCACACTAGCGGGTTACAATGAGCAGTTCTTC
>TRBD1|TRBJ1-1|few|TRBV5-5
CASSIQGAGNTEAFF
TGTGCCAGCAGCATACAGGGGGCGGGGAACACTGAAGCTTTCTTT
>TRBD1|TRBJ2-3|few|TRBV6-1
CASEAVSGQGTDTQYF
TGTGCCAGCGAAGCCGTATCTGGACAGGGGACAGATACGCAGTATTTT
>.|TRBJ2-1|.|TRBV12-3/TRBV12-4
CASSSTGPSSYNEQFF
TGTGCCAGCAGCTCCACAGGACCTAGCTCCTACAATGAGCAGTTCTTC
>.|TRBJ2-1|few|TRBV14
CASSQDWLSGNEQFF
TGTGCCAGCAGCCAAGACTGGCTTTCGGGGAATGAGCAGTTCTTC
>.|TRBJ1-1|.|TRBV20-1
CSAALNRAGGMNTEAFF
TGCAGTGCTGCCTTAAACAGGGCTGGGGGGATGAACACTGAAGCTTTCTTT
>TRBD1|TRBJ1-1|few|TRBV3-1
CASSRQGGEAFF
TGTGCCAGCAGTCGGCAGGGGGGAGAAGCTTTCTTT
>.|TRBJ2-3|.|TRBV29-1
CSGDTQYF
TGCAGCGGGGATACGCAGTATTTT
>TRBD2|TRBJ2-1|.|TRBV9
CASSTSGTSYNEQFF
TGTGCCAGCAGCACATCCGGGACTAGTTACAATGAGCAGTTCTTC
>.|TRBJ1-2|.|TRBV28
CASSLTRVDGYTF
TGTGCCAGCAGTTTAACGCGTGTGGATGGCTACACCTTC
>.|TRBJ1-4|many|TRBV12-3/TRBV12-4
CASTDRGISTNEKLFF
TGTGCCAGCACCGATCGGGGGATATCAACTAATGAAAAACTGTTTTTT
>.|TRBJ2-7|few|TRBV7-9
CATTGEVDYEQYF
TGTGCCACCACGGGCGAGGTTGACTACGAGCAGTACTTC
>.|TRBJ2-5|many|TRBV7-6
CASSPADSGLTTQYF
TGTGCCAGCAGCCCTGCGGACAGTGGGTTAACGACCCAGTACTTC
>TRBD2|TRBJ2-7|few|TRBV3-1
CASSLREGRGEQYF
TGTGCCAGCAGTCTGCGGGAGGGTCGAGGCGAGCAGTACTTC
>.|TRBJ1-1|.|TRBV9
CASSVGSSEAFF
TGTGCCAGCAGCGTAGGGTCCTCTGAAGCTTTCTTT
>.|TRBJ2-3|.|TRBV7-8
CASSLDGGLGTDTQYF
TGTGCCAGCAGCTTAGACGGGGGGCTGGGGACAGATACGCAGTATTTT